A selection of T cell receptor beta chains follows, all from one sample in a study of T cell responses to AZD1222 COVID-19 vaccine. Profiling relied on immunoSEQ multiplex PCR, and the TCRdb table lists in-frame clones only, not all of them. The table includes 30,000 to 50,000 clones, 88% detected once. Sequencing was performed on peripheral blood, taken 28 days after the second dose of the MenACWY control vaccine. These receptors came from an adult who received the MenACWY meningococcal vaccine as a control. CDR3s include the opening cysteine and the closing phenylalanine or tryptophan. A D gene is named only where the DNA matches it firmly.

>NA|TRBV4-2|TRBJ2-1
CASSLSSYNEQFF
TGTGCCAGCAGCCTGAGCTCCTACAATGAGCAGTTCTTC
>TRBD2|TRBV7-9|TRBJ2-3
CASSLAGLAGERGTDTQYF
TGTGCCAGCAGCTTAGCAGGTCTAGCGGGAGAGAGGGGCACAGATACGCAGTATTTT
>NA|TRBV6-5|TRBJ2-2
CASSYQVAGAGELFF
TGTGCCAGCAGTTACCAGGTTGCTGGTGCCGGGGAGCTGTTTTTT
>NA|TRBV5-6|TRBJ1-2
CASSSLSGGTYGYTF
TGTGCCAGCAGCAGCTTATCGGGAGGGACCTATGGCTACACCTTC
>NA|TRBV7-9|TRBJ1-5
CASSLGGTLSNQPQHF
TGTGCCAGCAGTCTGGGAGGGACGCTCAGCAATCAGCCCCAGCATTTT
>TRBD2|TRBV18|TRBJ2-1
CASSPSGSRNEQFF
TGTGCCAGCTCACCCAGCGGGAGTCGCAATGAGCAGTTCTTC
>TRBD1|TRBV29-1|TRBJ2-3
CSVRGQGRGTDTQYF
TGCAGCGTCCGGGGACAGGGGAGAGGCACAGATACGCAGTATTTT
>TRBD2|TRBV14|TRBJ2-1
CASSQVGLGQIYNEQFF
TGTGCCAGCAGCCAGGTTGGACTAGGGCAGATCTACAATGAGCAGTTCTTC
>NA|TRBV15|TRBJ2-1
CATSRVENMDNEQFF
TGTGCCACCAGCAGAGTGGAAAATATGGACAATGAGCAGTTCTTC
>NA|TRBV20-1|TRBJ1-6
CSAREQQVVHF
TGCAGTGCTAGAGAGCAACAGGTCGTGCACTTT
>NA|TRBV6-1|TRBJ2-1
CASSEPQQFF
TGTGCCAGCAGTGAACCTCAGCAGTTCTTC
>TRBD2|TRBV7-6|TRBJ2-1
CASSLGTSGGDEQFF
TGTGCCAGCAGCTTAGGGACTAGCGGGGGGGATGAGCAGTTCTTC
>NA|TRBV2|TRBJ2-7
CASILGVPYEQYF
TGTGCCAGCATTCTGGGGGTCCCCTACGAGCAGTACTTC
>NA|TRBV5-1|TRBJ2-1
CASSSGLAAYNEQFF
TGCGCCAGCAGCTCGGGGCTGGCGGCTTACAATGAGCAGTTCTTC
>TRBD1|TRBV2|TRBJ1-5
CASSKGQGNQPQHF
TGTGCCAGCAGTAAGGGACAGGGGAATCAGCCCCAGCATTTT
>TRBD1|TRBV14|TRBJ1-2
CASSRTPGQVGGYTF
TGTGCCAGCAGCCGCACCCCGGGACAGGTGGGAGGCTACACCTTC